These 14 T cell receptor beta chains were sequenced from one sample in a study of T cells in Graves' hyperthyroidism and ophthalmopathy. The CDR3 regions of TCR beta were amplified from RNA transcripts. With the HTBI primer set, the TCR CDR3 went through a first round of RT-PCR. A single record per CDR3 protein comes from TCRdb applying MiXCR to the multiplex PCR reads. This sample has some 460,000 distinct CDR3 sequences, with 15% to 17% found just once. The sequenced sample consisted of blood. The receptors stem from a woman between 18 and 29 years old with Graves' hyperthyroidism.

This chain connects TRBV2 to TRBJ2-7; 9 bases agree with TRBD1. Germline V gene lookup returns CDR1 SNHLY and CDR2 FYNNEI. Trimming at V came to 6 bases and at J to 6 bases, leaving 6 bases not matched to a gene. This CDR3 has 13 amino acids. CDR3 sequence (DNA): TGTGCCAGCAGCTGGGACAGGGATATCGAGCAGTACTTC. This sequence encodes CASSWDRDIEQYF.

This clonotype was detected many times. The chain employs TRBV2 and TRBJ2-7, with a tentative D call TRBD2 (7 bases). With 5 bases removed from V and 5 bases from J, the gap between germline ends came to 13 bases. Germline V CDR1 and CDR2: SNHLY, FYNNEI. The CDR3 spans 13 residues. For the CDR3, the DNA is TGTGCCAGCAGTTGGCGGGGGCTTCACGAGCAGTACTTC. Its protein product is CASSWRGLHEQYF.

This clonotype appeared once. The genes are TRBV2 and TRBJ1-1; tentative D call: TRBD1 (6 bases). From germline, CDR1 is SNHLY and CDR2 FYNNEI. Between the trimmed V and J ends, which lost 7 bases and 1 base, there was a span of 10 bases. The CDR3 runs to 13 residues. The chain's CDR3 is CASNKQGNTEAFF. CDR3 DNA sequence: TGTGCCAGCAATAAACAGGGGAACACTGAAGCTTTCTTT.

This clonotype was picked up many times. The rearrangement uses TRBV20-1 and TRBJ2-7, with D perhaps matching TRBD1 (6 bases). CDR1 is DFQATT, CDR2 SNEGSKA, per germline (reference sequence). The CDR3 totals 14 residues. The V end was cut by 4 bases, the J end by 3 bases, with 16 bases between. The CDR3 bases are TGCAGTGCTACTAACCTGGACAGAAACTACGAGCAGTACTTC. Translation: CSATNLDRNYEQYF.

There are many counts of this clonotype. This chain connects TRBV7-9 to TRBJ2-1, with D unresolved. Deletions cut 2 bases from V and 6 bases from J, with 11 bases between. The CDR3 has 14 residues. The germline V gene has CDR1 SEHNR and CDR2 FQNEAQ (reference sequence). The CDR3 DNA reads TGTGCCAGCAGCTTAAGCACGGGCCGCAATGAGCAGTTCTTC. The encoded protein is CASSLSTGRNEQFF.

This clonotype was observed many times. The V gene is TRBV11-3, the J gene TRBJ2-1; D is tentatively TRBD1 or TRBD2 (6 bases each). Germline CDR1 SGHNT, CDR2 YENEEA. The CDR3 runs to 12 residues. The V end was cut by 8 bases, the J end by 8 bases, with 13 bases between. CDR3 DNA: TGTGCCAGCCTGGGGGGCAGGGATGAGCAGTTCTTC. Its translation: CASLGGRDEQFF.

Only a few counts were recorded for this clonotype. The chain couples TRBV12-3 or TRBV12-4 to TRBJ2-7; TRBD2 matches 11 bases. The V and J ends lost 6 bases and 4 bases, in that order; junction bases with no gene match: 5. This CDR3 has 14 amino acids. The CDR3 bases are TGTGCCAGCAGCTCGACTAGCGGGAAGTACGAGCAGTACTTC. It yields the protein CASSSTSGKYEQYF.

This clonotype has a count of ten or more. The chain is built from TRBV6-1 and TRBJ2-7; the D gene is possibly TRBD2 (5 bases). CDR3 length: 15 residues. Trimming removed 10 bases from V and 4 bases from J, with 23 bases in between. Germline loops: CDR1 MNHNS, CDR2 SASEGT. CDR3 loop: CATQAQGGGSYEQYF. The CDR3 DNA reads TGTGCCACCCAAGCCCAAGGTGGCGGGTCATACGAGCAGTACTTC.

The table lists this clonotype with a count of one. This sequence may be a read error, since a much larger clone differs from it by one base. Here the CDR3 DNA reads TGTGCCAGCAGGGGGAATGGGGAGCTGTTTTTT. Its translation is CASRGNGELFF. This chain connects TRBV2 to TRBJ2-2; no clear D. Trimming removed 6 bases at V and 8 bases at J, with 7 bases between. The CDR3 covers 11 residues. Germline lookup yields CDR1 SNHLY and CDR2 FYNNEI. Using reference TRBV2 and TRBJ2-2 for the parts outside the CDR3, the full variable domain is EPEVTQTPSHQVTQMGQEVILRCVPISNHLYFYWYRQILGQKVEFLVSFYNNEISEKSEIFDDQFSVERPDGSNFTLKIRSTKLEDSAMYFCASRGNGELFFGEGSRLTVL.

Only a few counts were recorded for this clonotype. V is TRBV19 and J is TRBJ2-7; 10 positions match TRBD2. J lost 4 bases, V lost 2 bases, and 5 bases had no gene match. The V gene's germline CDR1 is LNHDA and CDR2 SQIVND (reference sequence). The CDR3 length is 15 residues. The CDR3 loop is CASSIKAGGPYEQYF. The CDR3 DNA is TGTGCCAGTAGTATAAAAGCGGGAGGGCCATACGAGCAGTACTTC. Complete variable domain (other parts from reference TRBV19 and TRBJ2-7): DGGITQSPKYLFRKEGQNVTLSCEQNLNHDAMYWYRQDPGQGLRLIYYSQIVNDFQKGDIAEGYSVSREKKESFPLTVTSAQKNPTAFYLCASSIKAGGPYEQYFGPGTRLTVT.

This clonotype has more than one count but fewer than ten. The rearrangement uses TRBV18 and TRBJ2-5; D possibly matches TRBD1 or TRBD2 (6 bases each). V lost 5 bases, J lost 1 base, and 20 bases lay in between. The CDR3 contains 17 residues. Germline CDR1 and CDR2: KGHSH and LQKENI. CDR3: CASSGFGAGTTQETQYF. CDR3 DNA sequence: TGTGCCAGCTCAGGGTTTGGCGCGGGGACAACCCAAGAGACCCAGTACTTC.

This clonotype was seen repeatedly, ten times or more. V usage is TRBV11-2 and J usage is TRBJ2-1, with unresolved D. Germline V gives CDR1 SGHAT, CDR2 FQNNGV. The CDR3 is 14 amino acids. Trimming removed 5 bases from V and 3 bases from J, with 11 bases in between. CDR3 in amino acids: CASSLPLGYNEQFF. CDR3 in DNA: TGTGCCAGCAGCCTCCCATTAGGCTACAATGAGCAGTTCTTC. Variable domain in full (rest from reference TRBV11-2 and TRBJ2-1): EAGVAQSPRYKIIEKRQSVAFWCNPISGHATLYWYQQILGQGPKLLIQFQNNGVVDDSQLPKDRFSAERLKGVDSTLKIQPAKLEDSAVYLCASSLPLGYNEQFFGPGTRLTVL.

J is TRBJ1-6 and V is TRBV6-1; no clear D. This CDR3 comprises 13 residues. Germline V gives CDR1 MNHNS, CDR2 SASEGT. Trimming shortened V by 5 bases and J by 15 bases, and 17 bases separated the two germline ends. The CDR3 DNA reads as TGTGCCAGCAGTTTTATGGGGAGCCAAAGCCTCCACTTT. This translates into CASSFMGSQSLHF.

This clonotype has more than one count but fewer than ten. This rearrangement joins TRBV5-6 to TRBJ2-5; D is possibly TRBD2 (7 bases). The CDR3 contains 14 residues. The germline V gene encodes CDR1 SGHDT and CDR2 YYEEEE. Trimming cost V 1 base and J 14 bases, with 21 bases left between them. CDR3 in DNA: TGTGCCAGCAGCTTGTATAATTCGGGCGGGGGCCATTACTTC. Translated, it gives CASSLYNSGGGHYF.